The clone carrying this T cell receptor beta chain occurred many times. The CDR3 is 13 amino acids. V lost 5 bases, J lost 6 bases, and 12 bases lay in between. With listed TCR primers and previously described methods, bulk TCR libraries were prepared. TCRdb re-analysed the PCR reads in MiXCR, keeping a single row per CDR3 protein. The table lists under 600,000 distinct CDR3 sequences, less than 30% of them singletons, with 0.7% to 0.9% in the top ten. Naive CD8 T cells underwent sorting with the CD8+CD4-CCR7+CD45RA+ definition. The data belong to a study of molecular identifiers for immune sequencing clone quantification.

The genes are TRBV12-3 or TRBV12-4 and TRBJ2-3; either TRBD1 or TRBD2 may supply D (5 bases each). The receptor's source is a human donor in good health. Some libraries in this study had Jurkat cell RNA spiked in. The material sequenced was naive CD8+ T cells from blood, with Jurkat cell RNA spiked in. Subset here: FACS-sorted CD8+CD4-CCR7+CD45RA+ naive T cells. CDR3 sequence: CASSPGTSDTQYF. The CDR3 DNA reads as TGTGCCAGCAGTCCAGGGACGTCGGATACGCAGTATTTT.